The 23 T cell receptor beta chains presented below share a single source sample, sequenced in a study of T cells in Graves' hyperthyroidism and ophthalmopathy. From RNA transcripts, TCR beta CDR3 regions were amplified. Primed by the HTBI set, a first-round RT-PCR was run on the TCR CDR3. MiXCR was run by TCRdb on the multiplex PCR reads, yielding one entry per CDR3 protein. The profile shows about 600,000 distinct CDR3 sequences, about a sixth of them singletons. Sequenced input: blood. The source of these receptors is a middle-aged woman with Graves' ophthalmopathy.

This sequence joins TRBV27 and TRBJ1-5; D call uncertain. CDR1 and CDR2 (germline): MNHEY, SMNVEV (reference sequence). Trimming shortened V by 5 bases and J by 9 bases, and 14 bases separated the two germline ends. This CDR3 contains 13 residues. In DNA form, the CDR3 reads TGTGCCAGCAGTCCCACGAGAGAACTGCCCCAGCATTTT. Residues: CASSPTRELPQHF.

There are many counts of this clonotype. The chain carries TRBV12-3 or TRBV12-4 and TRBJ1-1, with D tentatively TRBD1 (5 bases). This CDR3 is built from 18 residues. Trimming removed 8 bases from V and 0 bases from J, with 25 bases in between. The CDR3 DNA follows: TGTGCCAGCTACTCTTTTTGGGGGTTTAAAGGGTTGAACACTGAAGCTTTCTTT. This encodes CASYSFWGFKGLNTEAFF.

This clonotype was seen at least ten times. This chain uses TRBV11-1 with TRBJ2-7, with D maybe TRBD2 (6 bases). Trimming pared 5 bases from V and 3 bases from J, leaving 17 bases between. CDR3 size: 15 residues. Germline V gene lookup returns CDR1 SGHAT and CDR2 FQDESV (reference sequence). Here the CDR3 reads CASSAHRDWHYEQYF. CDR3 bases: TGTGCCAGCAGCGCACACCGGGACTGGCACTACGAGCAGTACTTC.

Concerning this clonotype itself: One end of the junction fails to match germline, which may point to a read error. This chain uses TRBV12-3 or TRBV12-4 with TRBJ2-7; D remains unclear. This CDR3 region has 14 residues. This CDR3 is CANSKDHNPYEQYF. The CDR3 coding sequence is TGTGCCAACAGTAAAGACCACAATCCCTACGAGCAGTACTTC.

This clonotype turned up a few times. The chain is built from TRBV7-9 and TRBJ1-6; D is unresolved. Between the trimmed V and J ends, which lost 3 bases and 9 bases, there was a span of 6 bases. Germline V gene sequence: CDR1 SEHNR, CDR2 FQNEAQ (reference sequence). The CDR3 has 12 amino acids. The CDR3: CASSLPPSPLHF. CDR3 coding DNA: TGTGCCAGCAGCTTGCCCCCTTCACCCCTCCACTTT.

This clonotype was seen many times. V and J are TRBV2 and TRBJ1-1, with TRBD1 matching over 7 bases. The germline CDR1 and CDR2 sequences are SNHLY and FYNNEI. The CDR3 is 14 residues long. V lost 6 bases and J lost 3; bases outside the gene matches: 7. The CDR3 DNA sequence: TGTGCCAGCAGCCTCGACAGGGACGACACTGAAGCTTTCTTT. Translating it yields CASSLDRDDTEAFF. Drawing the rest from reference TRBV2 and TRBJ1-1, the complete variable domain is EPEVTQTPSHQVTQMGQEVILRCVPISNHLYFYWYRQILGQKVEFLVSFYNNEISEKSEIFDDQFSVERPDGSNFTLKIRSTKLEDSAMYFCASSLDRDDTEAFFGQGTRLTVV.

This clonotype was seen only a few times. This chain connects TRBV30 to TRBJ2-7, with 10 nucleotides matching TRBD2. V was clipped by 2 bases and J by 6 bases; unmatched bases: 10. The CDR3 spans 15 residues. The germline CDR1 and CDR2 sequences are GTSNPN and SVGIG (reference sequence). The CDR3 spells CAWSLGLAGVSEQYF. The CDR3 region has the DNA TGTGCCTGGAGTCTTGGGCTAGCGGGAGTAAGCGAGCAGTACTTC.

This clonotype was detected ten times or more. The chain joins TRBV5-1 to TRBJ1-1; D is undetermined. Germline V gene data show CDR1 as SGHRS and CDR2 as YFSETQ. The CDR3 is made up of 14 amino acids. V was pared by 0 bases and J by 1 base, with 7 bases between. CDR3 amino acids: CASSLVAENTEAFF. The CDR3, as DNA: TGCGCCAGCAGCTTGGTTGCGGAGAACACTGAAGCTTTCTTT.

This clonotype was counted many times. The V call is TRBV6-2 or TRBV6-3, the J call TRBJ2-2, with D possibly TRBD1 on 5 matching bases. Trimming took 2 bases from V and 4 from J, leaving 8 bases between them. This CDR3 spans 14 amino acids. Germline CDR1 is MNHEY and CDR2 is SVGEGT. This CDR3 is CASSYPRVTGELFF. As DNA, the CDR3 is TGTGCCAGCAGTTACCCCAGGGTCACCGGGGAGCTGTTTTTT.

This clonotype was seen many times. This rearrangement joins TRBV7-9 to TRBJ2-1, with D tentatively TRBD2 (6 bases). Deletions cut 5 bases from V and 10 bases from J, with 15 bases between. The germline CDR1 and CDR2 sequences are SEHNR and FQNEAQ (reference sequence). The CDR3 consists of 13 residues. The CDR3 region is CASSKSGGVEQFF. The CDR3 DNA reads TGTGCCAGCAGCAAGTCTGGAGGGGTAGAGCAGTTCTTC.

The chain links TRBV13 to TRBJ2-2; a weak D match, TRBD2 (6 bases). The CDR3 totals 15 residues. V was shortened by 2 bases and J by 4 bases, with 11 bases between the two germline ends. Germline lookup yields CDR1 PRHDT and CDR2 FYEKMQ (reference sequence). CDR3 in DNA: TGTGCCAGCAGCTTAAGACTAGACGGCACCGGGGAGCTGTTTTTT. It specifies CASSLRLDGTGELFF.

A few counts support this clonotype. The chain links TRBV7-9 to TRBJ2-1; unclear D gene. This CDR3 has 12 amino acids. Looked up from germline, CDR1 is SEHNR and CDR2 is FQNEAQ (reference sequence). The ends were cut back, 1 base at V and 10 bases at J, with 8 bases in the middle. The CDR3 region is CASSLVPAEQFF. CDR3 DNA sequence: TGTGCCAGCAGCTTAGTCCCAGCGGAGCAGTTCTTC. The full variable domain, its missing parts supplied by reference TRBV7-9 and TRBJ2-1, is DTGVSQNPRHKITKRGQNVTFRCDPISEHNRLYWYRQTLGQGPEFLTYFQNEAQLEKSRLLSDRFSAERPKGSFSTLEIQRTEQGDSAMYLCASSLVPAEQFFGPGTRLTVL.

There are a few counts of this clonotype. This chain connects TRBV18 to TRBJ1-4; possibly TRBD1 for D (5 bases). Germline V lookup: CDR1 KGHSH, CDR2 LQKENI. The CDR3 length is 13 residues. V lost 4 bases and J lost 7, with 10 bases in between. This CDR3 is CASSRARGEKLFF. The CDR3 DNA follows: TGTGCCAGCTCACGGGCGAGGGGTGAAAAACTGTTTTTT.

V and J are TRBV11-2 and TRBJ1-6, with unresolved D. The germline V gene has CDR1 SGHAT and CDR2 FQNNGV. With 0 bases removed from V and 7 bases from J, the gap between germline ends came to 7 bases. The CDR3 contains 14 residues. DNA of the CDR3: TGTGCCAGCAGCTTAGATTTGGGCAATTCACCCCTCCACTTT. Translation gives CASSLDLGNSPLHF.

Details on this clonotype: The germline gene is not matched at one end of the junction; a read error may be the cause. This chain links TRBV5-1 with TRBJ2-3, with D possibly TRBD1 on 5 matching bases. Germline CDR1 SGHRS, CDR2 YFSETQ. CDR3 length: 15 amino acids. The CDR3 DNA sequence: TGCACCAGCAGCTTGGGTATCCTAGGGGCAGATACGCAGTATTTT. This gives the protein CTSSLGILGADTQYF.

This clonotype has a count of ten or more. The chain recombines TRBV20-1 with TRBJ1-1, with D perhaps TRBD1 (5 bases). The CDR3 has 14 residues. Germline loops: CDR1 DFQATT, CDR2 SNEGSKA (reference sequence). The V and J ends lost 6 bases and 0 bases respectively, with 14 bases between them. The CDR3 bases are TGCAGTGCGCTCGAGGGGACCCTGAACACTGAAGCTTTCTTT. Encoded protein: CSALEGTLNTEAFF.

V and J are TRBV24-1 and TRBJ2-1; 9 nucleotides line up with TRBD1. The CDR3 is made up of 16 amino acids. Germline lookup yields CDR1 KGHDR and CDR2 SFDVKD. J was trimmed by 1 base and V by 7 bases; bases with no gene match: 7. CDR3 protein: CATSRSGTGSYNEQFF. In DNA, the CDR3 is TGTGCCACCAGCCGCTCCGGGACAGGGTCCTACAATGAGCAGTTCTTC.

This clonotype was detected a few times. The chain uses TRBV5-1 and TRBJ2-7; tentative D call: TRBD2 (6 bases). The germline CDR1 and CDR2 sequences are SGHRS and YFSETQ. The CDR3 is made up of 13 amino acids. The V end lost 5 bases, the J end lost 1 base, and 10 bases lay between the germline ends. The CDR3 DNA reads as TGCGCCAGCAGGGCTAGCGCATCCTACGAGCAGTACTTC. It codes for CASRASASYEQYF.

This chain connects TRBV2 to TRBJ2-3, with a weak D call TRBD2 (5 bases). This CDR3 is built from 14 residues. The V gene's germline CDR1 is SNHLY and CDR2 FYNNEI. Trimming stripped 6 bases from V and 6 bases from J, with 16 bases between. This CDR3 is CASRAGHALDTQYF. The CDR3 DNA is TGTGCCAGCAGGGCGGGCCACGCGTTGGATACGCAGTATTTT. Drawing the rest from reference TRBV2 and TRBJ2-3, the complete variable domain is EPEVTQTPSHQVTQMGQEVILRCVPISNHLYFYWYRQILGQKVEFLVSFYNNEISEKSEIFDDQFSVERPDGSNFTLKIRSTKLEDSAMYFCASRAGHALDTQYFGPGTRLTVL.

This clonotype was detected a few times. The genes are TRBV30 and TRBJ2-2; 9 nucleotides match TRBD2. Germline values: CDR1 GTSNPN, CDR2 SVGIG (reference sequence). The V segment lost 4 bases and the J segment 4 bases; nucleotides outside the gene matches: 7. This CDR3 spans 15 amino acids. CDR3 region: CAWKNPSGVTGELFF. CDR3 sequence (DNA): TGTGCCTGGAAAAACCCTAGCGGGGTCACCGGGGAGCTGTTTTTT.

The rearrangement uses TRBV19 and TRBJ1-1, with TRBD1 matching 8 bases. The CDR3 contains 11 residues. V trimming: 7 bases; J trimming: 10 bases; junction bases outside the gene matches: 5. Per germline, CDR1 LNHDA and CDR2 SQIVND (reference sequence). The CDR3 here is CASTRTGRAFF. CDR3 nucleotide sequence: TGTGCCAGTACCCGGACAGGGAGAGCTTTCTTT.

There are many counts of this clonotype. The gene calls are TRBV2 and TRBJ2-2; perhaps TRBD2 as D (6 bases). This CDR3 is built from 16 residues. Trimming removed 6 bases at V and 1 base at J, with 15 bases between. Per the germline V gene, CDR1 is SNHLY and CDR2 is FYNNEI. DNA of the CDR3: TGTGCCAGCAGCCCCTTCTGGCGGGGGAACACCGGGGAGCTGTTTTTT. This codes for CASSPFWRGNTGELFF.

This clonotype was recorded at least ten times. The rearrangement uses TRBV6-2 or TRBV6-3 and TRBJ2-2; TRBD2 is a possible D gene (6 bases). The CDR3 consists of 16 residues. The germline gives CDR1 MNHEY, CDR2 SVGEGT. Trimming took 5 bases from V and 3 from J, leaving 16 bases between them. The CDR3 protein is CASSHQDYLHTGELFF. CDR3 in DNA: TGTGCCAGCAGTCACCAGGACTACCTTCACACCGGGGAGCTGTTTTTT.